Each of the 24 T cell receptor beta chains below was sequenced from the same sample in a study of OX40 agonist ivuxolimab in advanced cancers. The method was immunoSEQ multiplex PCR; TCRdb's version includes in-frame clones alone and lacks a portion of them. The profile covers 50,000 or so clones, with 65% to 90% appearing a single time and roughly 0.88% taken by the ten largest. The material sequenced was CD4+ or CD8+ T cells sorted from blood, taken in a trial of the OX40 agonist ivuxolimab. Receptors were obtained from an adult with an advanced solid tumor such as melanoma, head and neck, liver or kidney cancer.

CDR3 sequence (DNA): TGTGCCAGCAGTCCGCGTATGGCGGGAAACACAGATACGCAGTATTTT. Amino acids: CASSPRMAGNTDTQYF. V and J are TRBV28 and TRBJ2-3; a weak D match, TRBD2 (6 bases). This CDR3 comprises 16 residues. Germline V gene data show CDR1 as MDHEN and CDR2 as SYDVKM. The V end was cut by 5 bases, the J end by 2 bases, with 17 bases between.

The chain employs TRBV5-1 and TRBJ1-4, with TRBD1 as a possible D gene (5 bases). This CDR3 is built from 15 residues. Trimming took 3 bases from V and 3 from J, leaving 12 bases between them. The germline gives CDR1 SGHRS, CDR2 YFSETQ. The CDR3 spells CASSWQGAANEKLFF. CDR3 bases: TGCGCCAGCAGCTGGCAAGGGGCGGCTAATGAAAAACTGTTTTTT. The full variable domain, in which reference TRBV5-1 and TRBJ1-4 provide the parts outside the CDR3, is KAGVTQTPRYLIKTRGQQVTLSCSPISGHRSVSWYQQTPGQGLQFLFEYFSETQRNKGNFPGRFSGRQFSNSRSEMNVSTLELGDSALYLCASSWQGAANEKLFFGSGTQLSVL.

The chain recombines TRBV5-8 with TRBJ2-1; TRBD1 matches at 7 bases. CDR3 length: 16 residues. Per the germline V gene, CDR1 is SGHTS and CDR2 is YDEGEE. The V and J ends lost 3 bases and 0 bases, in that order; junction bases with no gene match: 6. CDR3 sequence: CASSSRTGGSYNEQFF. In nucleotides, the CDR3 is TGTGCCAGCAGCTCGAGGACAGGAGGCTCCTACAATGAGCAGTTCTTC.

This chain uses TRBV9 with TRBJ2-1; no definite D call. Germline loops: CDR1 SGDLS, CDR2 YYNGEE. Between the trimmed V and J ends, which lost 5 bases and 6 bases, there was a span of 15 bases. CDR3 length: 14 amino acids. The CDR3, as DNA: TGTGCCAGCAGGCCCGAAAACGTCGGCAATGAGCAGTTCTTC. It translates to CASRPENVGNEQFF.

The sample holds a few counts of this clone. The V and J genes are TRBV4-1 and TRBJ1-5; D gene unclear. Trimming pared 0 bases from V and 7 bases from J, leaving 10 bases between. Germline CDR1 is MGHRA and CDR2 is YSYEKL. This CDR3 comprises 14 residues. The CDR3 loop reads CASSQDSQGQPQHF. In DNA form, the CDR3 reads TGCGCCAGCAGCCAAGACAGTCAAGGACAGCCCCAGCATTTT.

The chain combines TRBV18 with TRBJ2-5; unclear D gene. There are 11 residues in the CDR3. Trimming took off 6 bases at V and 4 bases at J, with 6 bases between the two ends. Germline V gives CDR1 KGHSH, CDR2 LQKENI. CDR3: CASSSGETQYF. The DNA of the CDR3 is TGTGCCAGCTCCTCGGGAGAGACCCAGTACTTC.

The gene calls are TRBV27 and TRBJ1-1; tentative D call: TRBD1 (5 bases). Trimming took off 6 bases at V and 4 bases at J, with 15 bases between the two ends. The CDR3 runs to 14 residues. Germline V gene sequence: CDR1 MNHEY, CDR2 SMNVEV (reference sequence). The CDR3 DNA reads TGTGCCAGCAGGGTCCCGACCGGGGGCACTGAAGCTTTCTTT. Protein sequence: CASRVPTGGTEAFF.

This clone was detected only once. The genes are TRBV6-6 and TRBJ1-3; unclear D gene. The CDR3 extends over 14 amino acids. V lost 7 bases and J 0 bases, leaving 10 bases between the germline ends. Germline CDR1 and CDR2: MNHNY and SVGAGI (reference sequence). The CDR3 region is CASNPGSSGNTIYF. The CDR3 nucleotides are TGTGCCAGCAATCCGGGGAGCTCTGGAAACACCATATATTTT.

This clone was counted between two and nine times. The rearrangement joins TRBV18 to TRBJ1-1, with unresolved D. The CDR3 totals 12 residues. Germline V gene sequence: CDR1 KGHSH, CDR2 LQKENI. Trimming stripped 6 bases from V and 8 bases from J, with 13 bases between. CDR3 nucleotide sequence: TGTGCCAGCTCCTTCGAGTATTCCGAAGCTTTCTTT. Encoded protein: CASSFEYSEAFF.

Here the CDR3 reads CASSLVRLAKEQYF. In nucleotides, the CDR3 is TGTGCCAGCAGCTTAGTGAGACTAGCGAAGGAGCAGTACTTC. The chain carries TRBV7-8 and TRBJ2-7, with TRBD2 identical over 8 bases. CDR3 length: 14 residues. The germline gives CDR1 SGHVS, CDR2 FQNEAQ. The ends lost 1 base at V and 7 bases at J; junction bases unmatched: 6.

The CDR3: CASSTLYEQYF. The CDR3 bases are TGTGCCAGCAGTACCCTCTACGAGCAGTACTTC. This chain joins TRBV6-1 and TRBJ2-7, with D unclear. The CDR3 runs 11 residues. The V end was cut by 5 bases, the J end by 3 bases, with 5 bases between. Germline V lookup: CDR1 MNHNS, CDR2 SASEGT.

The V gene is TRBV2, the J gene TRBJ2-1; D perhaps matches TRBD1 (6 bases). The V gene lost 6 bases and the J gene lost 3 bases, with 12 bases spanning the gap. The CDR3 sequence is 14 residues long. Germline V CDR1 and CDR2: SNHLY, FYNNEI. The DNA of the CDR3 is TGTGCCAGCAGCCCGGGACATAGCTACAATGAGCAGTTCTTC. Translated: CASSPGHSYNEQFF.

This clone was seen just once. J is TRBJ2-7 and V is TRBV10-3, with D possibly being TRBD2 (7 bases). The germline gives CDR1 ENHRY, CDR2 SYGVKD. The CDR3 covers 14 residues. The V end was cut by 2 bases, the J end by 3 bases, with 11 bases between. The DNA for the CDR3 is TGTGCCATCAGTGAGGGGGGGGGCGACTACGAGCAGTACTTC. Its protein product is CAISEGGGDYEQYF.

The V gene is TRBV6-4, the J gene TRBJ2-7; 7 nucleotides agree with TRBD2. Germline V gives CDR1 MRHNA, CDR2 SNTAGT. The junction had 12 bases not matched to a gene; V was cut back by 6 bases and J by 4 bases. CDR3 length: 15 residues. CDR3 nucleotide sequence: TGTGCCAGCAGGGAATACTCTAGCGGAGTATACGAGCAGTACTTC. Translating gives CASREYSSGVYEQYF.

This chain links TRBV7-7 with TRBJ2-3; D might be TRBD2 (6 bases). CDR3 length: 15 residues. Germline CDR1 reads SSHAT; CDR2 reads FNYEAQ (reference sequence). Trimming cost V 5 bases and J 0 bases, with 12 bases left between them. This CDR3 is CASSRLGSSTDTQYF. The CDR3, as DNA: TGTGCCAGCAGCCGGCTCGGGAGCAGCACAGATACGCAGTATTTT. Using reference TRBV7-7 and TRBJ2-3 for the parts outside the CDR3, the full variable domain is GAGVSQSPRYKVTKRGQDVTLRCDPISSHATLYWYQQALGQGPEFLTYFNYEAQPDKSGLPSDRFSAERPEGSISTLTIQRTEQRDSAMYRCASSRLGSSTDTQYFGPGTRLTVL.

The chain employs TRBV5-6 and TRBJ1-2; tentatively, D is TRBD1 (6 bases). CDR3 size: 14 residues. Germline CDR1 is SGHDT and CDR2 is YYEEEE. V lost 1 base and J 5 bases, leaving 12 bases between the germline ends. The CDR3 reads CASSLSTGIYGYTF. The CDR3 nucleotides are TGTGCCAGCAGCTTGTCTACAGGGATTTATGGCTACACCTTC.

The rearrangement joins TRBV7-9 to TRBJ2-3; 11 nucleotides match TRBD2. Trimming took 6 bases from V and 4 from J; bases not matched to a gene: 12. The germline CDR1 and CDR2 sequences are SEHNR and FQNEAQ (reference sequence). This CDR3 has 17 amino acids. Here the CDR3 reads CASSSVETSGASDTQYF. The CDR3, as DNA: TGTGCCAGCAGTTCCGTGGAGACTAGCGGGGCCTCAGATACGCAGTATTTT.

The V gene is TRBV27, the J gene TRBJ2-1; the match to TRBD1 covers 9 bases. CDR1 and CDR2 from the germline V gene are MNHEY and SMNVEV (reference sequence). This CDR3 region has 15 residues. The V segment lost 3 bases and the J segment 8 bases; nucleotides outside the gene matches: 8. As DNA, the CDR3 is TGTGCCAGCAGTTTTTCGTTATGGACAGGGGATGAGCAGTTCTTC. Amino acid sequence: CASSFSLWTGDEQFF.

The chain joins TRBV19 to TRBJ1-1; D unclear. Germline V gene data show CDR1 as LNHDA and CDR2 as SQIVND (reference sequence). Trimming pared 6 bases from V and 5 bases from J, leaving 13 bases between. The CDR3 loop spans 13 amino acids. The CDR3 region is CASRKVMRTEAFF. The CDR3 region has the DNA TGTGCCAGTAGGAAAGTCATGAGGACTGAAGCTTTCTTT.

V usage is TRBV28 and J usage is TRBJ2-3; TRBD1 matches 9 bases. Looked up from germline, CDR1 is MDHEN and CDR2 is SYDVKM. This CDR3 is built from 15 residues. V trimming: 5 bases; J trimming: 3 bases; junction bases outside the gene matches: 6. The CDR3 sequence is CASSEWDRVTDTQYF. The CDR3 coding sequence is TGTGCCAGCAGTGAGTGGGACAGGGTGACAGATACGCAGTATTTT.

V gene TRBV7-3 combines with J gene TRBJ2-7; 12 bases map to TRBD1. The CDR3 is 13 residues long. CDR1 SGHTA and CDR2 FQGTGA come from the germline V gene. After removal of 6 bases from V and 6 bases from J, the junction contained 3 bases not matched to a gene. This chain's CDR3 is CASSPGQGAEQYF. As DNA, the CDR3 is TGTGCCAGCAGTCCGGGACAGGGGGCCGAGCAGTACTTC.

This chain links TRBV27 with TRBJ1-1; 7 bases are a match to TRBD1. Per the germline V gene, CDR1 is MNHEY and CDR2 is SMNVEV (reference sequence). The CDR3 runs to 13 residues. J was trimmed by 2 bases and V by 8 bases; bases with no gene match: 5. This CDR3 reads CASGYRGNTEAFF. CDR3 sequence (DNA): TGTGCCAGCGGTTACAGGGGAAACACTGAAGCTTTCTTT.

The chain recombines TRBV18 with TRBJ2-7; D is perhaps TRBD1 (6 bases). V was pared by 4 bases and J by 3 bases, with 19 bases between. CDR1 is KGHSH, CDR2 LQKENI, per germline. This CDR3 has 16 residues. In nucleotides, the CDR3 is TGTGCCAGCTCACGACGGACAGACGCGACGTACTACGAGCAGTACTTC. Amino acids: CASSRRTDATYYEQYF.

The chain uses TRBV2 and TRBJ1-1, with D unresolved. V was clipped by 6 bases and J by 5 bases, with 13 bases between them. CDR1 and CDR2 (germline): SNHLY, FYNNEI. The CDR3 spans 13 residues. For the CDR3, the DNA is TGTGCCAGCAGCGGACCCCTCGGGACTGAAGCTTTCTTT. Its translation: CASSGPLGTEAFF.